These 7 T cell receptor beta chains were all obtained from the same sample, sequenced in a study of graft-versus-host responses after intestinal transplantation. Using immunoSEQ multiplex PCR, the repertoire was profiled, and TCRdb retains in-frame clones only, with some absent. The sample lists around 71,000 clones; roughly 92% were seen once. The sequencing here drew on bone marrow, taken less than 750 days after intestinal transplantation. These receptors were taken from a human patient who received an intestinal transplant, so some T cells may come from the graft donor.

This sequence joins TRBV27 and TRBJ1-1; 7 bases fit TRBD1. Losses at the gene ends were 6 bases for V and 0 bases for J; bases not matched to a gene: 4. Germline values: CDR1 MNHEY, CDR2 SMNVEV (reference sequence). The CDR3 covers 14 residues. The CDR3 nucleotides read TGTGCCAGCAGGTGGACAGGATTGAACACTGAAGCTTTCTTT. Protein product: CASRWTGLNTEAFF.

V usage is TRBV7-7 and J usage is TRBJ2-5; 9 bases map to TRBD2. The length of the CDR3 is 16 residues. Germline V lookup: CDR1 SSHAT, CDR2 FNYEAQ (reference sequence). V lost 5 bases and J lost 4; bases outside the gene matches: 11. CDR3 DNA sequence: TGTGCCAGCAGCCTGATAGCGGGAGATCCGGGAGAGACCCAGTACTTC. Its protein product is CASSLIAGDPGETQYF.

This chain joins TRBV7-2 and TRBJ2-1; TRBD2 agrees at 7 bases. The CDR3 runs 14 residues. Germline V CDR1 and CDR2: SGHTA, FQGNSA. V trimming: 5 bases; J trimming: 7 bases; junction bases outside the gene matches: 8. CDR3 amino acids: CASSPGEGWNEQFF. The CDR3 DNA sequence: TGTGCCAGCAGCCCGGGGGAGGGGTGGAATGAGCAGTTCTTC.

The rearrangement links TRBV19 to TRBJ1-5, with TRBD1 matching over 7 bases. V trimming: 0 bases; J trimming: 8 bases; junction bases outside the gene matches: 7. The CDR3 has 15 amino acids. Per the germline V gene, CDR1 is LNHDA and CDR2 is SQIVND (reference sequence). Written as DNA, the CDR3 is TGTGCCAGTAGTATAGAAAGGGGGCGAAGGGAGCCCCAGCATTTT. As protein: CASSIERGRREPQHF.

The rearrangement joins TRBV6-5 to TRBJ2-7, with D possibly called TRBD1 or TRBD2 (5 bases each). Trimming left V 6 bases short and J 2 bases short, with 17 bases between. Germline V gives CDR1 MNHEY, CDR2 SVGAGI. The CDR3 spans 15 residues. CDR3 amino acids: CASSQGPTYPYEQYF. The CDR3 DNA reads TGTGCCAGCAGCCAGGGACCCACCTACCCCTACGAGCAGTACTTC.

This clone is a singleton in its sample. J is TRBJ2-5 and V is TRBV9; unclear D gene. Germline values: CDR1 SGDLS, CDR2 YYNGEE. The V and J ends lost 0 bases and 5 bases respectively, with 5 bases between them. The CDR3 spans 12 residues. In DNA, the CDR3 is TGTGCCAGCAGCGTAGATGAGGAGACCCAGTACTTC. Translating gives CASSVDEETQYF.

The chain is built from TRBV5-1 and TRBJ1-4; 7 bases match TRBD1. Losses at the gene ends were 5 bases for V and 4 bases for J; bases not matched to a gene: 8. The CDR3 length is 15 residues. CDR1 is SGHRS and CDR2 is YFSETQ in the germline V gene. DNA of the CDR3: TGCGCCAGCAGGAAGGGACAGCTAAATAATGAAAAACTGTTTTTT. Its translation: CASRKGQLNNEKLFF.